One sample yielded the 26 T cell receptor beta chains listed below, sequenced in a study of shared clonotypes between healthy human individuals. Using immunoSEQ multiplex PCR, the repertoire was profiled, and TCRdb retains in-frame clones only, with some absent. Of some 1.5 million clones detected, around 97% appear once; the ten largest clones hold roughly 1.2%. Sequences were obtained from naive CD4+ T cells sorted from blood. The subset here: CD45RA+ positively selected. The receptors come from a man aged 25-45 years in good health.

This chain links TRBV18 with TRBJ2-1; 8 bases are a match to TRBD2. Germline CDR1 and CDR2: KGHSH and LQKENI. After removal of 3 bases from V and 9 bases from J, the junction contained 1 base not matched to a gene. The CDR3 is 12 residues long. CDR3 DNA: TGTGCCAGCTCACCGGGGACTAGTGAGCAGTTCTTC. Its translation: CASSPGTSEQFF.

The genes are TRBV9 and TRBJ2-7, with D possibly matching TRBD2 (6 bases). The CDR3 is made up of 13 amino acids. Trimming took 3 bases from V and 7 from J, leaving 14 bases between them. CDR1 SGDLS and CDR2 YYNGEE come from the germline V gene. CDR3 sequence: CASSGGLALEQYF. CDR3 bases: TGTGCCAGCAGCGGGGGACTCGCTTTAGAGCAGTACTTC.

The chain uses TRBV6-5 and TRBJ2-7, with unresolved D. V was clipped by 4 bases and J by 5 bases, with 9 bases between them. Germline assignment: CDR1 MNHEY and CDR2 SVGAGI. The CDR3 extends over 12 amino acids. The CDR3 reads CASSSRAHEQYF. DNA for the CDR3: TGTGCCAGCAGTTCTCGCGCCCACGAGCAGTACTTC.

V is TRBV7-2 and J is TRBJ2-7, with unresolved D. There are 16 residues in the CDR3. The V end was cut by 3 bases, the J end by 1 base, with 16 bases between. Germline V lookup: CDR1 SGHTA, CDR2 FQGNSA. CDR3 in amino acids: CASSFIVVAVSYEQYF. Written as DNA, the CDR3 is TGTGCCAGCAGCTTTATTGTGGTGGCAGTTTCCTACGAGCAGTACTTC.

This chain connects TRBV19 to TRBJ2-5; 8 bases agree with TRBD2. Per the germline V gene, CDR1 is LNHDA and CDR2 is SQIVND (reference sequence). The CDR3 has 14 amino acids. J was trimmed by 4 bases and V by 6 bases; bases with no gene match: 7. CDR3 in DNA: TGTGCCAGTAGACCCGGGGGGGGCGGAGAGACCCAGTACTTC. Translation gives CASRPGGGGETQYF.

About this clone: Other nucleotide sequences from this sample produce the same CDR3. V gene TRBV19 combines with J gene TRBJ2-1; 8 bases line up with TRBD1. The CDR3 extends over 15 amino acids. Germline loops: CDR1 LNHDA, CDR2 SQIVND (reference sequence). J lost 1 base, V lost 1 base, and 0 bases had no gene match. For the CDR3, the DNA is TGTGCCAGTAGTATAGGGACAGGGTCCTACAATGAGCAGTTCTTC. Protein product: CASSIGTGSYNEQFF.

The chain recombines TRBV12-5 with TRBJ2-1; 11 bases match TRBD2. Trimming took 2 bases from V and 7 from J; bases not matched to a gene: 10. Germline V gene sequence: CDR1 LGHNT, CDR2 FRNRAP. This CDR3 comprises 17 residues. The CDR3 DNA is TGTGCTAGTGGTTTGCGTCCTCTGACTAGCGGGAAGAATGAGCAGTTCTTC. It codes for CASGLRPLTSGKNEQFF.

The chain joins TRBV5-1 to TRBJ2-1, with D hard to call. Germline lookup yields CDR1 SGHRS and CDR2 YFSETQ. The CDR3 totals 14 residues. The V and J ends lost 0 bases and 10 bases respectively, with 14 bases between them. CDR3 coding DNA: TGCGCCAGCAGCTTGGACCGCCCTATTCAGGAGCAGTTCTTC. It codes for CASSLDRPIQEQFF.

V gene TRBV2 combines with J gene TRBJ2-2; D gene uncertain. Trimming removed 4 bases at V and 4 bases at J, with 13 bases between. CDR3 length: 15 residues. CDR1 and CDR2 (germline): SNHLY, FYNNEI. The chain's CDR3 is CASSVNVPTTGELFF. For the CDR3, the DNA is TGTGCCAGCAGTGTCAACGTGCCTACCACCGGGGAGCTGTTTTTT. The variable domain in full, completed from reference TRBV2 and TRBJ2-2, reads EPEVTQTPSHQVTQMGQEVILRCVPISNHLYFYWYRQILGQKVEFLVSFYNNEISEKSEIFDDQFSVERPDGSNFTLKIRSTKLEDSAMYFCASSVNVPTTGELFFGEGSRLTVL.

CDR3 bases: TGTGCCAGCAGATCTAGCGGGAGGGCCTCCTACGAGCAGTACTTC. It specifies CASRSSGRASYEQYF. The chain couples TRBV7-3 to TRBJ2-7; 12 nucleotides match TRBD2. This CDR3 comprises 15 residues. Trimming removed 6 bases from V and 0 bases from J; junction bases left unmatched: 3. The germline V gene has CDR1 SGHTA and CDR2 FQGTGA.

The V call is TRBV25-1, the J call TRBJ1-1, with 8 bases fitting TRBD1. There are 14 residues in the CDR3. CDR1 and CDR2 from the germline V gene are MGHDK and SYGVNS. V trimming: 6 bases; J trimming: 7 bases; junction bases outside the gene matches: 10. The CDR3 region has the DNA TGTGCCAGCAGAAAGACAGGGGTCGGGGTTGAAGCTTTCTTT. This encodes CASRKTGVGVEAFF.

The CDR3 is CASIQSGVDEQFF. The CDR3 DNA sequence: TGTGCCAGCATCCAGAGCGGGGTCGATGAGCAGTTCTTC. The rearrangement joins TRBV28 to TRBJ2-1; TRBD2 matches 7 bases. The CDR3 loop spans 13 amino acids. With 7 bases clipped from V and 8 bases from J, the junction kept 8 bases outside the gene matches. CDR1 and CDR2 from the germline V gene are MDHEN and SYDVKM.

The chain carries TRBV11-2 and TRBJ2-1, with 8 bases that match TRBD1. The CDR3 is 14 amino acids. Germline V gene sequence: CDR1 SGHAT, CDR2 FQNNGV. V was pared by 0 bases and J by 6 bases, with 1 base of the junction left unmatched. In nucleotides, the CDR3 is TGTGCCAGCAGCTTAGAACAGGGGGGCAATGAGCAGTTCTTC. This sequence encodes CASSLEQGGNEQFF.

The chain has TRBV18 and TRBJ2-1; D gene uncertain. CDR1 is KGHSH, CDR2 LQKENI, per germline. The CDR3 loop spans 12 amino acids. Trimming cost V 4 bases and J 7 bases, with 8 bases left between them. The CDR3 loop reads CASSHGINEQFF. In nucleotides, the CDR3 is TGTGCCAGCTCACACGGAATTAATGAGCAGTTCTTC.

V usage is TRBV29-1 and J usage is TRBJ2-5, with TRBD1 matching 11 bases. Germline CDR1 is SQVTM and CDR2 is ANQGSEA. V trimming: 3 bases; J trimming: 4 bases; junction bases outside the gene matches: 4. This CDR3 region has 14 residues. The CDR3 coding sequence is TGCAGCGTTGATCGGACAGGGGGCAGAGAGACCCAGTACTTC. Translated: CSVDRTGGRETQYF.

The genes are TRBV11-2 and TRBJ2-7, with 9 bases lining up with TRBD2. Per the germline V gene, CDR1 is SGHAT and CDR2 is FQNNGV. Unmatched junction bases numbered 5, after V lost 2 bases and J lost 3 bases. The CDR3 contains 15 residues. The CDR3 spells CASSLSTSGFYEQYF. CDR3 coding DNA: TGTGCCAGCAGCTTAAGTACTAGCGGGTTCTACGAGCAGTACTTC.

V gene TRBV30 combines with J gene TRBJ2-7, with a tentative D call TRBD1 (5 bases). The length of the CDR3 is 12 residues. V lost 5 bases and J lost 6, with 14 bases in between. The germline CDR1 and CDR2 sequences are GTSNPN and SVGIG (reference sequence). CDR3: CAWQGSLREQYF. The CDR3 bases are TGTGCCTGGCAGGGTAGTTTGCGCGAGCAGTACTTC.

The chain uses TRBV4-1 and TRBJ1-1; D gene uncertain. Deletions cut 1 base from V and 0 bases from J, with 12 bases between. The CDR3 covers 16 residues. Germline V lookup: CDR1 MGHRA, CDR2 YSYEKL. The CDR3 sequence is CASSQVRANMNTEAFF. CDR3 DNA: TGCGCCAGCAGCCAAGTTCGGGCGAATATGAACACTGAAGCTTTCTTT.

This clone was detected a few times. The chain joins TRBV7-2 to TRBJ1-4; D uncertain. Trimming left V 2 bases short and J 7 bases short, with 8 bases between. The CDR3 totals 13 residues. CDR1 and CDR2 (germline): SGHTA, FQGNSA. The CDR3 nucleotides read TGTGCCAGCAGCTTAAATGCTGGTGAAAAACTGTTTTTT. Residues: CASSLNAGEKLFF.

The chain carries TRBV7-2 and TRBJ2-3; the D is unclear. Trimming cost V 3 bases and J 0 bases, with 10 bases left between them. The CDR3 totals 15 residues. The germline gives CDR1 SGHTA, CDR2 FQGNSA. CDR3 region: CASSLGPTSTDTQYF. The CDR3 DNA is TGTGCCAGCAGCTTGGGCCCCACCAGCACAGATACGCAGTATTTT.

This rearrangement joins TRBV27 to TRBJ2-7; 10 bases fit TRBD2. The germline V gene encodes CDR1 MNHEY and CDR2 SMNVEV (reference sequence). This CDR3 has 16 residues. J lost 0 bases, V lost 2 bases, and 4 bases had no gene match. The CDR3 region has the DNA TGTGCCAGCAGTTTAACCGGGACTAGCGTCTCCTACGAGCAGTACTTC. This encodes CASSLTGTSVSYEQYF.

The J gene is TRBJ2-3, the V gene TRBV10-3; 9 nucleotides agree with TRBD2. Germline assignment: CDR1 ENHRY and CDR2 SYGVKD. Trimming cost V 1 base and J 4 bases; bases outside gene matches: 12. The CDR3 extends over 18 amino acids. The CDR3 DNA reads TGTGCCATCAGTGAGTTGTTGCTAGCGGGAAGCGGGCCAGATACGCAGTATTTT. This translates into CAISELLLAGSGPDTQYF.

The chain carries TRBV29-1 and TRBJ2-7; TRBD2 matches at 9 bases. There are 13 residues in the CDR3. V lost 6 bases to trimming and J lost 7 bases; unmatched junction nucleotides: 10. CDR1 is SQVTM, CDR2 ANQGSEA, per germline. The chain's CDR3 is CSVGGLARREQYF. CDR3 sequence (DNA): TGCAGCGTGGGCGGACTAGCGCGCCGTGAGCAGTACTTC.

This clone was counted only a few times. The chain recombines TRBV2 with TRBJ1-1; tentative D call: TRBD1 (5 bases). Trimming took off 6 bases at V and 2 bases at J, with 16 bases between the two ends. Germline V gene lookup returns CDR1 SNHLY and CDR2 FYNNEI. The CDR3 extends over 15 amino acids. The CDR3 nucleotides read TGTGCCAGCAGGGCGAGAAGTCAGGGTAACACTGAAGCTTTCTTT. Protein: CASRARSQGNTEAFF.

The CDR3: CAISESRSIKLEAFF. The CDR3 DNA follows: TGTGCCATCAGTGAGTCGAGGAGCATTAAATTGGAAGCTTTCTTT. The rearrangement links TRBV10-3 to TRBJ1-1; D is undetermined. In germline, CDR1 is ENHRY, CDR2 SYGVKD. Trimming left V 0 bases short and J 8 bases short, with 16 bases between. The CDR3 has 15 amino acids.

With regard to this clone: Other DNA sequences in this specimen translate into the identical CDR3. Here the CDR3 reads CASSLRGDQPQHF. The CDR3 region has the DNA TGCGCCAGCAGCTTACGGGGAGATCAGCCCCAGCATTTT. This rearrangement joins TRBV5-1 to TRBJ1-5, with D unresolved. Germline loops: CDR1 SGHRS, CDR2 YFSETQ. Trimming removed 2 bases at V and 5 bases at J, with 8 bases between. CDR3 size: 13 residues.